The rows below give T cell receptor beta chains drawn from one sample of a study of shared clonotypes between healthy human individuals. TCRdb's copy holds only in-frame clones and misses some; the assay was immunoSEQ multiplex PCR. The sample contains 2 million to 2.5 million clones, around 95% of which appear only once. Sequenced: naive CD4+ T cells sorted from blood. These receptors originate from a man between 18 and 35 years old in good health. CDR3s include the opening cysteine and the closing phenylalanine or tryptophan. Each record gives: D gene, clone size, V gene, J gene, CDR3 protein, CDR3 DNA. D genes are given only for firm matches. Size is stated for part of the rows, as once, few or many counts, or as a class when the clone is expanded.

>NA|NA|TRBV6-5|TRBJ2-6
CASSLGRFSGANVLTF
TGTGCCAGCAGTTTAGGACGGTTCTCTGGGGCCAACGTCCTGACTTTC
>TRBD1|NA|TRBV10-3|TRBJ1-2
CAISDRGQVGGYTF
TGTGCCATCAGTGACAGGGGGCAAGTGGGTGGCTACACCTTC
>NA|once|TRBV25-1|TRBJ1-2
CASSESGWGYTF
TGTGCCAGCAGTGAATCTGGGTGGGGCTACACCTTC
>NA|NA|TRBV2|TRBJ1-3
CASSESASPSGNTIYF
TGTGCCAGCAGTGAAAGCGCGTCACCCTCTGGAAACACCATATATTTT
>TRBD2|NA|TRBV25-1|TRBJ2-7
CATSWGGYEQYF
TGTGCCACATCTTGGGGGGGGTACGAGCAGTACTTC
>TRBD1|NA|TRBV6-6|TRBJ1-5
CASSFPTGNQPQHF
TGTGCCAGCAGTTTTCCGACAGGGAATCAGCCCCAGCATTTT
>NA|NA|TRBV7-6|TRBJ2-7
CASSPALVGYEQYF
TGTGCCAGCAGCCCCGCGTTGGTAGGCTACGAGCAGTACTTC
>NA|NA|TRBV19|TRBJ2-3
CASSINGDTQYF
TGTGCCAGTAGTATAAATGGGGATACGCAGTATTTT
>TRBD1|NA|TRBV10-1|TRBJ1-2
CASTPGTGGTNYGYTF
TGCGCCAGCACCCCCGGGACAGGGGGGACTAACTATGGCTACACCTTC
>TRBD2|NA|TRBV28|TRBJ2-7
CASTLILGSGGSYEQYF
TGTGCCAGCACCTTAATACTAGGTAGCGGGGGCTCCTACGAGCAGTACTTC
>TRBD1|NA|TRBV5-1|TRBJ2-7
CASSVGQGRDEQYF
TGCGCCAGCAGCGTGGGACAGGGGCGGGACGAGCAGTACTTC
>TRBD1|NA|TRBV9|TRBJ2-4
CASSFVSKKDRDRGHENIQYF
TGTGCCAGCAGCTTCGTCTCAAAAAAAGACCGGGACAGGGGGCACGAAAACATTCAGTACTTC
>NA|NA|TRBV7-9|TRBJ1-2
CASSFGEGYTF
TGTGCCAGCAGCTTCGGAGAGGGCTACACCTTC
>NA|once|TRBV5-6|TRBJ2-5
CASSSSGVRETQYF
TGTGCCAGCAGCAGTTCCGGGGTTCGAGAGACCCAGTACTTC
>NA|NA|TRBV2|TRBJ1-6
CASGGGYNSPLHF
TGTGCCAGCGGGGGGGGTTATAATTCACCCCTCCACTTT
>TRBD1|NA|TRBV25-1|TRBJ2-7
CASSLRGQGMTYEQYF
TGTGCCAGCAGTCTAAGGGGACAGGGGATGACCTACGAGCAGTACTTC
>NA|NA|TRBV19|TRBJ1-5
CASSIWESNQPQHF
TGTGCCAGTAGTATATGGGAAAGCAATCAGCCCCAGCATTTT
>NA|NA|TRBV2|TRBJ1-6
CASSDEAAGRQGSPLHF
TGTGCCAGCAGCGATGAGGCGGCAGGTCGGCAAGGCTCACCCCTCCACTTT